Detailed here is one T cell receptor (beta chain). Its antigen is unknown. Base qualities are not recorded, but no much larger clone differs from it by a single base. The method behind the library was the immunoSEQ multiplex PCR assay. The table was pulled from immuneACCESS by TCRdb, which kept in-frame rearrangements only. Such tables lose some clones; where checked, under half of the loss comes from unresolved V genes, and the rest has no known cause. For this sample there are fewer than 110,000 clones; about 89% appear just once. About 18% of the sample is in the top ten clones. The data were obtained in a study of control samples from healthy donors and cancer patients (dated by TCRdb to 2018 to 2020). The trim is 1 base for V and 2 bases for J, with a gap of 6 bases between the germline ends. As encoded in the germline V gene, CDR1 is LGHNA while CDR2 is YNFKEQ. The CDR3 runs 13 residues from the cysteine to the phenylalanine. Of the read, only the CDR3 DNA is kept; its 39 bases are in frame from base 1.

Specimen: PBMCs. Recombination joined TRBV4-2 with TRBJ2-7; TRBD2 is possibly the D segment (6 matching bases). This sequence was found in a man aged 55 to 69 with lung cancer. The DNA sequence is TGTGCCAGCAGCCAAGGACTAGCCTACGAGCAGTACTTC. It translates to CASSQGLAYEQYF.